The 26 T cell receptor beta chains below come from one sample, sequenced in a study of blood T cell repertoires in COVID-19 (TCRdb year 2020). Preparation of the library involved the immunoSEQ multiplex PCR assay. In its TCRdb copy, this immuneACCESS table keeps in-frame sequences only and misses some clones. Where compared with another copy, unresolved V genes explain less than half of these, and the others have no known cause. Across this sample there are about 76,000 clones, with around nine tenths seen only once. Jointly, the top ten make up just over 8% of the sample. Sequenced sample: peripheral blood. The receptors stem from a man aged 30 to 39 with acute or convalescent COVID-19.

This clone was picked up a small number of times. The chain is built from TRBV10-1 and TRBJ2-1, with D possibly matching TRBD2 (6 bases). The CDR3 consists of 13 residues. Germline-derived CDR1 and CDR2 are WNHNN and SYGVQD (reference sequence). Between the trimmed V and J ends, which lost 8 bases and 0 bases, there was a span of 8 bases. Here the CDR3 DNA reads TGCGCCAGCGCGGGAAGCTCCTACAATGAGCAGTTCTTC. As protein: CASAGSSYNEQFF.

Sample share makes this clone medium-sized (0.01 to 0.1%). The rearrangement joins TRBV28 to TRBJ2-1; D is perhaps TRBD2 (5 bases). There are 14 residues in the CDR3. The germline V gene encodes CDR1 MDHEN and CDR2 SYDVKM. Trimming stripped 7 bases from V and 0 bases from J, with 10 bases between. For the CDR3, the DNA is TGTGCCAGCACACGGGAAATCTCCTACAATGAGCAGTTCTTC. Amino acids: CASTREISYNEQFF.

The J gene is TRBJ1-5, the V gene TRBV21-1. TRBV21-1 is reported as a pseudogene. CDR3 length: 16 amino acids. CDR3 sequence: CAAGRRQNLRGEPQHF. The CDR3 DNA reads as TGTGCCGCCGGGAGACGGCAAAACCTACGAGGGGAGCCCCAGCATTTT.

CDR3 protein: CSVSIGARLFF. CDR3 DNA: TGCAGCGTTTCAATAGGGGCCAGACTGTTTTTT. The chain is built from TRBV29-1 and TRBJ1-4, with D maybe TRBD1 (5 bases). The CDR3 consists of 11 residues. V was trimmed by 5 bases and J by 13 bases, leaving 14 bases between them. CDR1 SQVTM and CDR2 ANQGSEA come from the germline V gene.

This chain connects TRBV19 to TRBJ2-3; D not resolved. The V end lost 3 bases, the J end lost 6 bases, and 19 bases lay between the germline ends. CDR1 LNHDA and CDR2 SQIVND come from the germline V gene (reference sequence). The CDR3 spans 16 residues. The CDR3 DNA reads TGTGCCAGTAGTATCACGCTCATGGGTGGGCTGGATACGCAGTATTTT. Translation: CASSITLMGGLDTQYF.

This rearrangement joins TRBV10-2 to TRBJ2-6; D might be TRBD1 (6 bases). Trimming left V 4 bases short and J 0 bases short, with 13 bases between. The V gene's germline CDR1 is WSHSY and CDR2 SAAADI. The CDR3 covers 17 residues. The CDR3 DNA reads as TGCGCCAGCAGTGGTCTGGGGGCGGTCTCTGGGGCCAACGTCCTGACTTTC. This gives the protein CASSGLGAVSGANVLTF.

This clone was recorded once. The chain links TRBV28 to TRBJ2-4, with 8 bases that match TRBD2. The CDR3 sequence is 14 residues long. J lost 7 bases, V lost 5 bases, and 7 bases had no gene match. Per the germline V gene, CDR1 is MDHEN and CDR2 is SYDVKM. The CDR3 protein is CASSTRLALNIQYF. In nucleotides, the CDR3 is TGTGCCAGCAGTACCCGACTAGCGTTGAACATTCAGTACTTC.

The chain uses TRBV6-5 and TRBJ2-2; 7 bases map to TRBD2. This CDR3 comprises 15 residues. Germline CDR1 and CDR2: MNHEY and SVGAGI. Trimming cost V 6 bases and J 4 bases; bases outside gene matches: 8. The CDR3 region is CASSLQGGSTGELFF. The CDR3 DNA is TGTGCCAGCAGCCTTCAGGGCGGGAGCACCGGGGAGCTGTTTTTT.

This clone was seen a single time. The chain couples TRBV27 to TRBJ2-1; 10 nucleotides align to TRBD2. Trimming cost V 3 bases and J 3 bases; bases outside gene matches: 5. Germline-derived CDR1 and CDR2 are MNHEY and SMNVEV (reference sequence). The CDR3 is 16 residues long. The CDR3 spells CASSFRLAGVYNEQFF. In DNA form, the CDR3 reads TGTGCCAGCAGTTTTCGTCTAGCGGGAGTCTACAATGAGCAGTTCTTC.

The rearrangement uses TRBV19 and TRBJ2-3; maybe TRBD1 (5 bases). Trimming left V 6 bases short and J 0 bases short, with 19 bases between. CDR1 is LNHDA and CDR2 is SQIVND in the germline V gene (reference sequence). This CDR3 region has 17 residues. CDR3 region: CASRSHRWNLSTDTQYF. CDR3 nucleotide sequence: TGTGCCAGTAGGTCCCACAGGTGGAACCTTAGCACAGATACGCAGTATTTT. The entire variable domain, with the rest obtained from reference TRBV19 and TRBJ2-3, is as follows: DGGITQSPKYLFRKEGQNVTLSCEQNLNHDAMYWYRQDPGQGLRLIYYSQIVNDFQKGDIAEGYSVSREKKESFPLTVTSAQKNPTAFYLCASRSHRWNLSTDTQYFGPGTRLTVL.

The rearrangement links TRBV21-1 to TRBJ2-7; the table's D call, TRBD1, has no DNA check behind it. TRBV21-1 is marked as a pseudogene. This CDR3 comprises 13 residues. The CDR3 loop reads CASYRDRAYEQYF. As DNA, the CDR3 is TGTGCCAGCTACCGGGACAGGGCCTACGAGCAGTACTTC.

The chain joins TRBV5-1 to TRBJ2-7, with 7 bases identical to TRBD1. Germline loops: CDR1 SGHRS, CDR2 YFSETQ. The CDR3 sequence is 13 residues long. The J segment lost 5 bases and the V segment lost 0 bases, leaving 2 bases of the junction unmatched. For the CDR3, the DNA is TGCGCCAGCAGCTTGGGACAGGGCCACGAGCAGTACTTC. Its protein product is CASSLGQGHEQYF.

The rearrangement joins TRBV7-8 to TRBJ2-1, with 11 bases that match TRBD2. With 5 bases clipped from V and 6 bases from J, the junction kept 9 bases outside the gene matches. Germline CDR1 is SGHVS and CDR2 is FQNEAQ. The CDR3 is 16 amino acids. This chain's CDR3 is CASSPLAGVVSNEQFF. The CDR3 DNA reads as TGTGCCAGCAGCCCACTAGCGGGAGTTGTTAGCAATGAGCAGTTCTTC.

The chain employs TRBV30 and TRBJ1-1; D may be TRBD1 (6 bases). V lost 0 bases and J lost 5, with 13 bases in between. CDR1 and CDR2 from the germline V gene are GTSNPN and SVGIG (reference sequence). The CDR3 extends over 14 amino acids. The CDR3 reads CAWSVRGGRTEAFF. The CDR3 coding sequence is TGTGCCTGGAGTGTTAGAGGGGGAAGGACTGAAGCTTTCTTT.

V and J are TRBV15 and TRBJ2-7; 8 bases line up with TRBD1. The V gene end was trimmed by 5 bases and the J gene end by 6 bases; junction bases not matched to a gene: 6. This CDR3 has 13 amino acids. Per germline, CDR1 LNHNV and CDR2 YYDKDF (reference sequence). CDR3 sequence reads: CATSGGQGFEQYF. Written as DNA, the CDR3 is TGTGCCACCAGCGGCGGACAGGGTTTCGAGCAGTACTTC.

The CDR3 region has the DNA TGTGCCAGCAGTGAAGCGAAGACAGAGTATCACGGTACGCAGTATTTT. Translating it yields CASSEAKTEYHGTQYF. The chain joins TRBV6-1 to TRBJ2-3, with a weak D call TRBD1 (5 bases). Germline CDR1 is MNHNS and CDR2 is SASEGT. Trimming cost V 0 bases and J 8 bases, with 18 bases left between them. The CDR3 spans 16 residues.

The gene calls are TRBV25-1 and TRBJ2-7; no definite D call. CDR1 and CDR2 from the germline V gene are MGHDK and SYGVNS. The CDR3 extends over 11 amino acids. V shed 6 bases and J shed 6 bases, with 9 bases lying between them. CDR3 DNA sequence: TGTGCCAGCAGGTCCCCGGGCGAGCAGTACTTC. Encoded protein: CASRSPGEQYF.

CDR3 in amino acids: CASSPTGGNQPQHF. CDR3 bases: TGTGCCAGCAGTCCCACAGGGGGCAATCAGCCCCAGCATTTT. The chain joins TRBV6-5 to TRBJ1-5; 7 nucleotides line up with TRBD1. This CDR3 contains 14 residues. The trim removed 5 bases at V and 2 bases at J, leaving 3 bases unmatched. Germline assignment: CDR1 MNHEY and CDR2 SVGAGI.

A single count supports this clone. This rearrangement joins TRBV7-2 to TRBJ2-5, with TRBD2 matching 12 bases. The CDR3 covers 16 residues. The germline V gene has CDR1 SGHTA and CDR2 FQGNSA. Unmatched junction bases numbered 10, after V lost 7 bases and J lost 4 bases. The DNA for the CDR3 is TGTGCCAGCAAGACTAGCGGGAGAGGGGGAGGAGAGACCCAGTACTTC. The encoded protein is CASKTSGRGGGETQYF. Full variable domain (outside the CDR3, taken from reference TRBV7-2 and TRBJ2-5): GAGVSQSPSNKVTEKGKDVELRCDPISGHTALYWYRQSLGQGLEFLIYFQGNSAPDKSGLPSDRFSAERTGGSVSTLTIQRTQQEDSAVYLCASKTSGRGGGETQYFGPGTRLLVL.

This clone appeared a single time. The rearrangement links TRBV6-4 to TRBJ1-1, with D uncertain. Germline loops: CDR1 MRHNA, CDR2 SNTAGT. CDR3 length: 13 amino acids. V was shortened by 5 bases and J by 1 base, with 8 bases between the two germline ends. CDR3 residues: CASSLRGNTEAFF. CDR3 coding DNA: TGTGCCAGCAGTCTTCGGGGGAACACTGAAGCTTTCTTT.

Concerning this clone itself: The sample has other DNA sequences that encode this CDR3 too. The rearrangement uses TRBV7-2 and TRBJ2-5; 11 bases map to TRBD2. CDR3 length equals 14 residues. The ends lost 6 bases at V and 4 bases at J; junction bases unmatched: 4. Germline V gene lookup returns CDR1 SGHTA and CDR2 FQGNSA. The CDR3 is CASSLAGGGETQYF. In DNA, the CDR3 is TGTGCCAGCAGTCTAGCGGGAGGAGGAGAGACCCAGTACTTC.

In DNA form, the CDR3 reads TGTGCCAGCAACTACAGGGGGAACACCGGGGAGCTTAGGGCGTTTTTT. Residues: CASNYRGNTGELRAFF. This chain links TRBV28 with TRBJ2-2, with 8 bases matching TRBD1. CDR3 length: 16 amino acids. The germline CDR1 and CDR2 sequences are MDHEN and SYDVKM. The junction had 23 bases not matched to a gene; V was cut back by 7 bases and J by 16 bases.

In DNA, the CDR3 is TGTGCCTGGAGTGTGACAGGGACTTTCTATGGCTACACCTTC. Residues: CAWSVTGTFYGYTF. The chain links TRBV30 to TRBJ1-2, with 7 bases fitting TRBD1. The CDR3 has 14 amino acids. The V gene end was trimmed by 0 bases and the J gene end by 4 bases; junction bases not matched to a gene: 5. Looked up from germline, CDR1 is GTSNPN and CDR2 is SVGIG (reference sequence).

This chain uses TRBV21-1 with TRBJ1-3. TRBV21-1 is tagged as a pseudogene. The CDR3 runs to 13 residues. The CDR3 spells CASSEGSGNTIYF. CDR3 DNA: TGTGCCAGCAGTGAGGGTTCTGGAAACACCATATATTTT.

This clone appeared a few times. The chain links TRBV5-1 to TRBJ2-7; D is undetermined. V gave up 3 bases and J gave up 7 bases, with 8 bases separating them. The CDR3 has 11 amino acids. Looked up from germline, CDR1 is SGHRS and CDR2 is YFSETQ. The CDR3 coding sequence is TGCGCCAGCAGCTACTCCGGGGAGCAGTACTTC. It encodes CASSYSGEQYF.

This clone was detected only once. V is TRBV7-9 and J is TRBJ2-2, with D hard to call. This CDR3 has 11 amino acids. With 9 bases removed from V and 5 bases from J, the gap between germline ends came to 7 bases. Germline CDR1 reads SEHNR; CDR2 reads FQNEAQ (reference sequence). Written as DNA, the CDR3 is TGTGCCAGTGAGGATACCGGGGAGCTGTTTTTT. Translation gives CASEDTGELFF.